The text below deals with one TCR beta chain. This sample was included in a study of PD-1 blockade in classical Hodgkin lymphoma. Produced via immunoSEQ multiplex PCR; TCRdb's table is partial and in-frame only. The data contain about 90,000 clones, over 75% of them seen just once; the ten biggest clones take up approximately 3%. Time point: cycle 4 day 1 (C4D1), after five to seven weeks of nivolumab. Every single patient, without exception, relapsed after autologous stem cell transplantation, and brentuximab vedotin exposure varied. The germline V gene encodes CDR1 SGHNT and CDR2 YENEEA. The CDR3 is made up of 15 amino acids. Trimming shortened V by 1 base and J by 1 base, and 10 bases separated the two germline ends.

Sequences were derived from peripheral blood mononuclear cells (PBMCs), sampled before the fourth cycle of nivolumab. This chain links TRBV11-3 with TRBJ1-1; tentative D call: TRBD1 (6 bases). The clonotype was recovered from a human donor with classical Hodgkin lymphoma. CDR3 coding DNA: TGTGCCAGCAGCTTAGGGGGACAACAGAACACTGAAGCTTTCTTT. This sequence encodes CASSLGGQQNTEAFF.